These 32 T cell receptor beta chains came from one sample sequenced in a study of regulatory T cells in long-lasting Graves disease. Arm-PCR of CDR3 regions and iRepertoire HTBI primers were used to build TCR beta libraries. From the multiplex PCR reads, TCRdb called clonotypes with MiXCR, one entry per CDR3 protein. The sample holds hundreds of thousands of distinct CDR3 sequences, more than 15% seen once. Described time point: newly diagnosed GD, antithyroid drugs for less than 3 months. PBMC-extracted RNA yielded the TCR library. Separately, the same data were catalogued under a study of T cells in Graves' hyperthyroidism and ophthalmopathy.

Sequenced material: peripheral blood mononuclear cells (PBMCs), taken at new diagnosis, from a patient treated with antithyroid drugs. The receptor source for this set is a middle-aged woman with Graves disease.

Of note for this clonotype: This may be a read error: a much more frequent sequence differs by one nucleotide. The gene calls are TRBV12-3 or TRBV12-4 and TRBJ1-6; D gene uncertain. V was shortened by 2 bases and J by 7 bases, with 9 bases between the two germline ends. CDR3 length equals 14 residues. The chain's CDR3 is CASSLTSQNSPLHF. CDR3 in DNA: TGTGCCAGCAGTTTAACGAGCCAGAATTCACCCCTCCACTTT.

This clonotype has a count of ten or more. The chain employs TRBV2 and TRBJ2-3, with D tentatively TRBD1 (6 bases). The CDR3 totals 13 residues. V gave up 5 bases and J gave up 4 bases, with 10 bases separating them. Per the germline V gene, CDR1 is SNHLY and CDR2 is FYNNEI. CDR3 sequence (DNA): TGTGCCAGCAGTTACAGGGATGCAGATACGCAGTATTTT. It translates to CASSYRDADTQYF.

This clonotype showed up just a few times. The chain joins TRBV29-1 to TRBJ2-3; 7 nucleotides agree with TRBD2. The CDR3 is 13 residues long. V lost 7 bases and J lost 0; bases outside the gene matches: 4. The germline CDR1 and CDR2 sequences are SQVTM and ANQGSEA. In DNA, the CDR3 is TGCAGCGCCGGGGGGATTAGCACAGATACGCAGTATTTT. Its protein is CSAGGISTDTQYF.

This clonotype was counted at least ten times. This chain uses TRBV12-3 or TRBV12-4 with TRBJ2-1; 7 bases are a match to TRBD2. Unmatched junction bases numbered 8, after V lost 2 bases and J lost 10 bases. The CDR3 is made up of 14 amino acids. Written as DNA, the CDR3 is TGTGCCAGCAGTTTATATGCTGGGGGGGGGGAGCAGTTCTTC. Protein sequence: CASSLYAGGGEQFF.

This clonotype was picked up many times. The chain has TRBV12-3 or TRBV12-4 and TRBJ2-1, with D unresolved. The CDR3 has 14 amino acids. The V and J ends lost 5 bases and 9 bases respectively, with 17 bases between them. The CDR3: CASSTVKADGEQFF. The DNA for the CDR3 is TGTGCCAGCAGTACGGTCAAAGCAGACGGTGAGCAGTTCTTC.

This clonotype has a handful of counts. As DNA, the CDR3 is TGTGCCAGCAGCCCTAAAGGGGGCCGAAACACTGAAGCTTTCTTT. Translation gives CASSPKGGRNTEAFF. The chain carries TRBV7-2 and TRBJ1-1; TRBD1 matches at 7 bases. CDR1 SGHTA and CDR2 FQGNSA come from the germline V gene. This CDR3 has 15 amino acids. Trimming cost V 5 bases and J 2 bases; bases outside gene matches: 8.

Many counts were recorded for this clonotype. The chain recombines TRBV27 with TRBJ1-5, with D hard to call. With 2 bases removed from V and 7 bases from J, the gap between germline ends came to 9 bases. The V gene's germline CDR1 is MNHEY and CDR2 SMNVEV (reference sequence). CDR3 length: 13 residues. The CDR3 bases are TGTGCCAGCAGTTTAAGGGTAGGGCAGCCCCAGCATTTT. The encoded protein is CASSLRVGQPQHF.

This clonotype was observed a few times. The genes are TRBV6-5 and TRBJ2-5, with D perhaps TRBD2 (5 bases). From germline, CDR1 is MNHEY and CDR2 SVGAGI. The CDR3 has 14 residues. Between the trimmed V and J ends, which lost 0 bases and 8 bases, there was a span of 13 bases. CDR3: CASSYSKREGTQYF. CDR3 bases: TGTGCCAGCAGTTACTCGAAGAGGGAAGGAACCCAGTACTTC.

This clonotype appeared many times. The chain employs TRBV7-9 and TRBJ2-7; a possible D gene is TRBD1 (6 bases). The V and J ends lost 1 base and 2 bases respectively, with 12 bases between them. CDR3 length equals 15 residues. Germline V lookup: CDR1 SEHNR, CDR2 FQNEAQ (reference sequence). The CDR3 DNA is TGTGCCAGCAGCTTAGTTGGACAGTTGCCCTACGAGCAGTACTTC. Encoded protein: CASSLVGQLPYEQYF.

J is TRBJ2-5 and V is TRBV2, with D maybe TRBD2 (6 bases). The CDR3 is 15 amino acids. V lost 5 bases and J lost 5, with 18 bases in between. CDR1 and CDR2 from the germline V gene are SNHLY and FYNNEI. Written as DNA, the CDR3 is TGTGCCAGCAGTCGCCGGGAGTTGTCGGTGGAGACCCAGTACTTC. The encoded protein is CASSRRELSVETQYF.

For this clonotype: A junction boundary mismatches the germline segment, possibly from a read error. The V call is TRBV19, the J call TRBJ1-2; TRBD1 aligns across 7 bases. Germline CDR1 reads LNHDA; CDR2 reads SQIVND (reference sequence). The CDR3 runs to 14 residues. The CDR3 DNA is TGTGCCGGTAGTTCGGGGACAGAGACTTATGGCTACACCTTC. This translates into CAGSSGTETYGYTF.

There are a few counts of this clonotype. The chain couples TRBV12-3 or TRBV12-4 to TRBJ2-2; D possibly corresponds to TRBD1 (6 bases). V was clipped by 7 bases and J by 5 bases, with 11 bases between them. The CDR3 totals 13 residues. Written as DNA, the CDR3 is TGTGCCAGCAAGGGTACAGGGACCGGGGAGCTGTTTTTT. Amino acid sequence: CASKGTGTGELFF.

This clonotype was picked up a small number of times. The chain joins TRBV19 to TRBJ2-7, with a weak D call TRBD1 (6 bases). Per germline, CDR1 LNHDA and CDR2 SQIVND (reference sequence). The CDR3 spans 15 residues. The V end lost 2 bases, the J end lost 5 bases, and 16 bases lay between the germline ends. For the CDR3, the DNA is TGTGCCAGTAGTATATGGGCCAGGGGTCTCAACGAGCAGTACTTC. Translating gives CASSIWARGLNEQYF.

This clonotype was detected only a few times. The chain has TRBV10-3 and TRBJ1-1; D gene ambiguous. This CDR3 contains 14 residues. From germline, CDR1 is ENHRY and CDR2 SYGVKD. V gave up 3 bases and J gave up 1 base, with 9 bases separating them. CDR3 loop: CAISDKERNTEAFF. DNA for the CDR3: TGTGCCATCAGTGATAAGGAGCGGAACACTGAAGCTTTCTTT.

This sequence joins TRBV7-9 and TRBJ2-3; D is possibly TRBD1 (6 bases). Germline V CDR1 and CDR2: SEHNR, FQNEAQ (reference sequence). This CDR3 comprises 14 residues. With 5 bases removed from V and 4 bases from J, the gap between germline ends came to 13 bases. CDR3 bases: TGTGCCAGCAGCACTCGACAGGTTGCAGATACGCAGTATTTT. It specifies CASSTRQVADTQYF.

This clonotype was seen ten or more times. This rearrangement joins TRBV30 to TRBJ1-6; TRBD1 might be the D (5 bases). The CDR3 is made up of 13 amino acids. Trimming cost V 5 bases and J 8 bases, with 13 bases left between them. Germline V gene data show CDR1 as GTSNPN and CDR2 as SVGIG (reference sequence). In nucleotides, the CDR3 is TGTGCCTGGGCTGGGACGAGCGATTCACCCCTCCACTTT. It encodes CAWAGTSDSPLHF.

This clonotype came up a few times. The rearrangement joins TRBV6-2 or TRBV6-3 to TRBJ1-2, with 7 bases aligning to TRBD1. CDR1 MNHEY and CDR2 SVGEGT come from the germline V gene. The CDR3 totals 14 residues. V lost 4 bases and J lost 6; bases outside the gene matches: 8. This CDR3 reads CASSSERDRDGYTF. For the CDR3, the DNA is TGTGCCAGCAGTTCGGAACGAGACAGGGATGGCTACACCTTC.

This clonotype was detected only once. J is TRBJ2-6 and V is TRBV2; 12 bases map to TRBD1. Germline loops: CDR1 SNHLY, CDR2 FYNNEI. V gave up 6 bases and J gave up 1 base; unmatched junction bases: 4. The CDR3 runs 17 residues. The CDR3 here is CASRAGQGASGANVLTF. The CDR3, as DNA: TGTGCCAGCAGAGCGGGACAGGGGGCTTCTGGGGCCAACGTCCTGACTTTC.

In this sample, this clonotype turned up many times. The genes are TRBV12-3 or TRBV12-4 and TRBJ1-2, with 7 positions matching TRBD1. J was trimmed by 4 bases and V by 6 bases; bases with no gene match: 8. The CDR3 runs to 14 residues. CDR3 sequence reads: CASSRQGEGYGYTF. DNA of the CDR3: TGTGCCAGCAGCCGACAGGGTGAGGGCTATGGCTACACCTTC.

The chain links TRBV20-1 to TRBJ2-2, with D perhaps given as TRBD1 or TRBD2 (5 bases each). Trimming pared 4 bases from V and 4 bases from J, leaving 10 bases between. Per germline, CDR1 DFQATT and CDR2 SNEGSKA (reference sequence). The CDR3 spans 13 residues. This CDR3 reads CSATRDLTGELFF. The CDR3 region has the DNA TGCAGTGCTACCCGGGACCTCACCGGGGAGCTGTTTTTT.

This clonotype was counted between two and nine times. V gene TRBV7-3 combines with J gene TRBJ2-5; the D gene is possibly TRBD1 (5 bases). Germline loops: CDR1 SGHTA, CDR2 FQGTGA. Trimming removed 1 base at V and 3 bases at J, with 9 bases between. The CDR3 length is 14 residues. CDR3 sequence reads: CASSLNGREETQYF. CDR3 in DNA: TGTGCCAGCAGCTTAAACGGCAGGGAAGAGACCCAGTACTTC.

J is TRBJ2-5 and V is TRBV5-4; 10 nucleotides line up with TRBD1. CDR3 length: 14 residues. CDR1 SGHNT and CDR2 YYREEE come from the germline V gene (reference sequence). Trimming cost V 9 bases and J 4 bases; bases outside gene matches: 9. This CDR3 reads CATHRDRGPETQYF. The CDR3, as DNA: TGTGCCACACACCGGGACAGGGGCCCAGAGACCCAGTACTTC.

This clonotype was seen at least ten times. V usage is TRBV30 and J usage is TRBJ2-1, with 8 bases matching TRBD1. With V trimmed by 7 bases and J by 6 bases, 11 bases remained unmatched. The CDR3 has 14 residues. Germline CDR1 reads GTSNPN; CDR2 reads SVGIG (reference sequence). The CDR3: CALPGQGSGNEQFF. The CDR3 DNA reads as TGTGCCTTGCCCGGACAGGGTTCCGGCAATGAGCAGTTCTTC.

This clonotype has at least ten counts. This sequence joins TRBV2 and TRBJ2-1; TRBD1 aligns across 7 bases. This CDR3 contains 15 residues. Germline V gives CDR1 SNHLY, CDR2 FYNNEI. V trimming: 4 bases; J trimming: 4 bases; junction bases outside the gene matches: 7. This CDR3 is CASSAHGTAYNEQFF. DNA for the CDR3: TGTGCCAGCAGTGCCCACGGGACAGCTTACAATGAGCAGTTCTTC.

This clonotype came up a few times. The chain has TRBV29-1 and TRBJ1-1; 7 bases line up with TRBD1. The V and J ends lost 7 bases and 3 bases, in that order; junction bases with no gene match: 8. Looked up from germline, CDR1 is SQVTM and CDR2 is ANQGSEA. The CDR3 is made up of 13 amino acids. The CDR3 nucleotides read TGCAGCGCCTACCGGGACAGTGACACTGAAGCTTTCTTT. It codes for CSAYRDSDTEAFF.

The rearrangement joins TRBV11-3 to TRBJ2-7; D unresolved. The CDR3 length is 14 residues. Germline CDR1 is SGHNT and CDR2 is YENEEA. Trimming left V 5 bases short and J 3 bases short, with 14 bases between. The CDR3 DNA reads as TGTGCCAGCAGCAATTCGACGGAACTCTACGAGCAGTACTTC. It codes for CASSNSTELYEQYF.

This clonotype was seen a few times. The chain links TRBV15 to TRBJ2-1; D not resolved. Trimming removed 3 bases from V and 3 bases from J, with 12 bases in between. This CDR3 contains 15 residues. The germline V gene encodes CDR1 LNHNV and CDR2 YYDKDF (reference sequence). This chain's CDR3 is CATSRPLDNYNEQFF. The DNA of the CDR3 is TGTGCCACCAGCAGGCCCCTAGACAACTACAATGAGCAGTTCTTC.

This clonotype was observed a handful of times. Here the CDR3 reads CASSDLTAYEQYF. In DNA form, the CDR3 reads TGTGCCAGCAGTGATCTCACAGCCTACGAGCAGTACTTC. This chain joins TRBV25-1 and TRBJ2-7; D ambiguous. With 3 bases removed from V and 2 bases from J, the gap between germline ends came to 8 bases. The CDR3 covers 13 residues. Germline CDR1 and CDR2: MGHDK and SYGVNS.

This chain links TRBV5-1 with TRBJ2-7, with TRBD1 matching over 8 bases. The CDR3 extends over 15 amino acids. V trimming: 4 bases; J trimming: 7 bases; junction bases outside the gene matches: 13. Germline CDR1 SGHRS, CDR2 YFSETQ. CDR3 DNA sequence: TGCGCCAGCAGCCCAGGGCAGGGGGCTTGGAATGAGCAGTACTTC. As protein: CASSPGQGAWNEQYF.

This clonotype was counted many times. The chain employs TRBV2 and TRBJ1-3, with a tentative D call TRBD1 (6 bases). This CDR3 is 18 amino acids long. Germline loops: CDR1 SNHLY, CDR2 FYNNEI. V was shortened by 0 bases and J by 0 bases, with 15 bases between the two germline ends. CDR3 amino acids: CASSEAPGTLLSGNTIYF. Here the CDR3 DNA reads TGTGCCAGCAGTGAAGCGCCCGGGACACTACTCTCTGGAAACACCATATATTTT.

The rearrangement uses TRBV28 and TRBJ2-2, with D possibly matching TRBD1 (5 bases). The CDR3 has 16 residues. The germline gives CDR1 MDHEN, CDR2 SYDVKM. The V end was cut by 6 bases, the J end by 7 bases, with 21 bases between. CDR3 nucleotide sequence: TGTGCCAGCAGGGTCAGACAGACGCCGCCAGGCGGGGAGCTGTTTTTT. Residues: CASRVRQTPPGGELFF.

This clonotype was observed a few times. The J gene is TRBJ1-5, the V gene TRBV2; 7 bases are shared with TRBD1. Germline V gene sequence: CDR1 SNHLY, CDR2 FYNNEI. The junction had 7 bases not matched to a gene; V was cut back by 10 bases and J by 4 bases. CDR3 size: 13 residues. CDR3 loop: CATTDRRNQPQHF. DNA for the CDR3: TGTGCCACCACGGACAGGAGGAATCAGCCCCAGCATTTT.